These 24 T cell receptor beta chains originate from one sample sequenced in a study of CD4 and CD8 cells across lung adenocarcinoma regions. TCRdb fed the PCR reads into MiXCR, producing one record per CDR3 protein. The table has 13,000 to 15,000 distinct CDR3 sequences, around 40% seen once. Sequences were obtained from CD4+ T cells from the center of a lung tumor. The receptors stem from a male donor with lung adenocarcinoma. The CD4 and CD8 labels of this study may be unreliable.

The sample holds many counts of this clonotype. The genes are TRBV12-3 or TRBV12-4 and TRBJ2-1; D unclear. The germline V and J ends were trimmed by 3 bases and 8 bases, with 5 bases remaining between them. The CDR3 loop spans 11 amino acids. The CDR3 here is CASSFEYEQFF. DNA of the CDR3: TGTGCCAGCAGTTTCGAGTATGAGCAGTTCTTC.

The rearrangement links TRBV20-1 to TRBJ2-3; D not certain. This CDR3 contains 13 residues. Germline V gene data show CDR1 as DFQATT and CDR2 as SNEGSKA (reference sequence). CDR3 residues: CSIPPLTTDTQYF. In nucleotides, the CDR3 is TGCAGCATCCCTCCCCTCACCACAGATACGCAGTATTTT.

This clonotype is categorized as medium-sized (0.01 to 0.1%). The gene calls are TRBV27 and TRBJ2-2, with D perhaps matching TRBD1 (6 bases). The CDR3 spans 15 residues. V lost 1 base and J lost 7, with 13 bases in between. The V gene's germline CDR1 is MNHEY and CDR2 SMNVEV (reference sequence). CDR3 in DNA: TGTGCCAGCAGTTTATATTCAGGGGCCGGCGGGGAGCTGTTTTTT. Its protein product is CASSLYSGAGGELFF.

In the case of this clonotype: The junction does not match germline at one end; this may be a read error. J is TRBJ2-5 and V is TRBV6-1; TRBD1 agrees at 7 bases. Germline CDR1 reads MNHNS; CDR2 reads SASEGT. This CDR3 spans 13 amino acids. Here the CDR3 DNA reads TGTGCCAGCAGGGTGACAGGGCAAGAGACGCAGTACTTC. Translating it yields CASRVTGQETQYF.

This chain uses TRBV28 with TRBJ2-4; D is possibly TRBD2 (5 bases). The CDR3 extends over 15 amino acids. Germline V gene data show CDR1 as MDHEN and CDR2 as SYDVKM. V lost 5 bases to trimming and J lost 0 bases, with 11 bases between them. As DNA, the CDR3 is TGTGCCAGCAGTGAGAGCGGTATAGCCAAAAACATTCAGTACTTC. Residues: CASSESGIAKNIQYF.

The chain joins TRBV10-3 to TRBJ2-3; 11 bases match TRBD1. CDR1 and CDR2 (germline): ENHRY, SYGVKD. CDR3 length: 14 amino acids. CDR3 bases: TGTGCGGGCAGCGGGGGACAGGGGGCAGATACGCAGTATTTT. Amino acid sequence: CAGSGGQGADTQYF.

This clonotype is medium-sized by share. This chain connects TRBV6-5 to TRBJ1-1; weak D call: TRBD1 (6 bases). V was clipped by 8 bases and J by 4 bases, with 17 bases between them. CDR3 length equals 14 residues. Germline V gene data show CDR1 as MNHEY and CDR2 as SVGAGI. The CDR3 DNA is TGTGCCAGCTGGGCCAGGGGTCTTATCACTGAAGCTTTCTTT. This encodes CASWARGLITEAFF.

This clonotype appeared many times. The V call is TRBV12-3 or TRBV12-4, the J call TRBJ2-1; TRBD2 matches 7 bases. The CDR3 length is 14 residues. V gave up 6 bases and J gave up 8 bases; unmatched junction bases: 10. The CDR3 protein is CASRPAGDRYEQFF. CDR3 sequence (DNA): TGTGCCAGCAGACCTGCGGGGGATCGGTATGAGCAGTTCTTC.

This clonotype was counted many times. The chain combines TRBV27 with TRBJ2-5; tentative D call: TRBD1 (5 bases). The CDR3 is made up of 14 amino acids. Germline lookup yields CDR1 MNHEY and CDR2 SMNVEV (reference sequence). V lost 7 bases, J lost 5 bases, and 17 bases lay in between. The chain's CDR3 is CASTPVGPGETQYF. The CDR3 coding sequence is TGTGCCAGCACCCCCGTGGGGCCAGGGGAGACCCAGTACTTC.

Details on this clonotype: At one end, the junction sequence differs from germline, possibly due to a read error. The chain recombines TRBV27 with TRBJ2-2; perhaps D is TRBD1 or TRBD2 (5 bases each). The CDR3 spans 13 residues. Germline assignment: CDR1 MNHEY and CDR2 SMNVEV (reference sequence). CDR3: CASRAVRTGALYF. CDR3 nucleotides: TGTGCCAGTCGGGCTGTACGCACCGGGGCGCTGTATTTT.

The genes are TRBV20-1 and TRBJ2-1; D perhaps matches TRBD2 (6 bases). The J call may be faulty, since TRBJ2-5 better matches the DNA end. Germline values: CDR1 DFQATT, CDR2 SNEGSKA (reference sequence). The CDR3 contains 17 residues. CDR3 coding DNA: TGCAGTGCTAGAGTAACTGGGGTCGGGGGAAGGGAAGAGACCCAGTACTTC. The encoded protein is CSARVTGVGGREETQYF.

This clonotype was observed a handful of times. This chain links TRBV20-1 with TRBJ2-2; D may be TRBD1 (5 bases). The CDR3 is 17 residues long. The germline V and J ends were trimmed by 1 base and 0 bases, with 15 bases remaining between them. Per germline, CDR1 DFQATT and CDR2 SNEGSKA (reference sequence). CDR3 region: CSARVSADMPNTGELFF. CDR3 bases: TGCAGTGCTAGAGTCAGTGCGGACATGCCGAACACCGGGGAGCTGTTTTTT.

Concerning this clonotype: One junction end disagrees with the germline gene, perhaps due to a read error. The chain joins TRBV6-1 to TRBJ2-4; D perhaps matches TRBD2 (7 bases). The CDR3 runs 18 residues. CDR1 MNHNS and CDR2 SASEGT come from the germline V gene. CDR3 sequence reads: CAGCEAGTGGFGKDTQYF. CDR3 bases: TGCGCGGGCTGTGAAGCGGGGACCGGGGGCTTTGGCAAAGACACCCAGTACTTC.

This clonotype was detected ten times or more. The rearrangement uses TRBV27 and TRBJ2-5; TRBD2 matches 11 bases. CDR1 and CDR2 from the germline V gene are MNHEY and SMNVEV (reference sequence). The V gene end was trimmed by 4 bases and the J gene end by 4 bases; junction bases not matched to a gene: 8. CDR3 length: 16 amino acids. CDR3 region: CASSSERTSGLETQYF. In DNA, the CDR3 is TGTGCCAGCAGTTCCGAACGGACTAGCGGGTTAGAGACCCAGTACTTC.

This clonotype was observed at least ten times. This CDR3 is CASSHGQVYNEQFF. CDR3 sequence (DNA): TGTGCCAGCAGCCACGGACAGGTTTACAATGAGCAGTTCTTC. This sequence joins TRBV11-2 and TRBJ2-1; 7 bases map to TRBD1. J gave up 4 bases and V 5 bases, and 5 bases lay outside the gene matches. The CDR3 has 14 residues. Germline assignment: CDR1 SGHAT and CDR2 FQNNGV.

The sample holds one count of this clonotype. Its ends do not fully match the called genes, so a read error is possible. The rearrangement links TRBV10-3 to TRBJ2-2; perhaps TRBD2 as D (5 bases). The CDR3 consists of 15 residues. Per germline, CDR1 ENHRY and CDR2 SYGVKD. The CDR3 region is CAIGLQAGIPETLYF. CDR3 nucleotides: TGTGCCATCGGACTCCAGGCCGGAATTCCCGAGACGCTGTATTTT.

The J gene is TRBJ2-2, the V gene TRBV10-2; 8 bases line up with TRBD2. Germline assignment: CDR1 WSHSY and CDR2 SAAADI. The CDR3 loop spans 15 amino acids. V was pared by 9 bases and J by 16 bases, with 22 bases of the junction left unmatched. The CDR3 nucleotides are TGCGCCAGGGGCCCACAGGTAGCGGGGACCGGGGCGCAGTTTTTT. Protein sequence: CARGPQVAGTGAQFF.

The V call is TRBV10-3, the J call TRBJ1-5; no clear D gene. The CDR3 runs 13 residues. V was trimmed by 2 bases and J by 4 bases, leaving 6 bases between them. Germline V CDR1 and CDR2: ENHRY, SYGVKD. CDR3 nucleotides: TGTGCCATCAGTGAGGAGACAAATCAGCCCCAGCATTTT. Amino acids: CAISEETNQPQHF.

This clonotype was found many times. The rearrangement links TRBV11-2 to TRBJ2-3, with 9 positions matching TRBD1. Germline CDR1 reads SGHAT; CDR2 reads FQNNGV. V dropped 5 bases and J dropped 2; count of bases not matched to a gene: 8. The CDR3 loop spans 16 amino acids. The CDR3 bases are TGTGCCAGCAGCCACGACAGGGGGAGAATCACAGATACGCAGTATTTT. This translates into CASSHDRGRITDTQYF. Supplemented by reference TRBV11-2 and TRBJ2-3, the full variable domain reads EAGVAQSPRYKIIEKRQSVAFWCNPISGHATLYWYQQILGQGPKLLIQFQNNGVVDDSQLPKDRFSAERLKGVDSTLKIQPAKLEDSAVYLCASSHDRGRITDTQYFGPGTRLTVL.

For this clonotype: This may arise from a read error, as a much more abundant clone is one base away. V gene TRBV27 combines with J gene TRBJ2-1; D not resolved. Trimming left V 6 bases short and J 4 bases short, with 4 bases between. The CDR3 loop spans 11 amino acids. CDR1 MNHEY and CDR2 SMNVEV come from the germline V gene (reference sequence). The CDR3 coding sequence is TGTGCCAGCAGGTTTTACAATGAGCAGTTCTTC. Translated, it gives CASRFYNEQFF.

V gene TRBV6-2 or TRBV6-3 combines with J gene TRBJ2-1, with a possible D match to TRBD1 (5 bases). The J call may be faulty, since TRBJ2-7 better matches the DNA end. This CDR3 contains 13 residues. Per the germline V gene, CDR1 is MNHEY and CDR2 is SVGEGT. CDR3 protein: CASNQGLAYEQYF. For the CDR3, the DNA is TGTGCCAGCAACCAGGGATTAGCCTACGAGCAGTACTTC.

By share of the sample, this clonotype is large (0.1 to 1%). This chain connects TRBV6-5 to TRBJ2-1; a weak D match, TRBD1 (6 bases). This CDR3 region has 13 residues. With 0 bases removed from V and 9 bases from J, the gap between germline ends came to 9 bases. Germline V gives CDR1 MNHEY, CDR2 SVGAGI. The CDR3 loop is CASSYSQGLEQFF. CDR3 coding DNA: TGTGCCAGCAGTTACTCCCAGGGGCTTGAGCAGTTCTTC.

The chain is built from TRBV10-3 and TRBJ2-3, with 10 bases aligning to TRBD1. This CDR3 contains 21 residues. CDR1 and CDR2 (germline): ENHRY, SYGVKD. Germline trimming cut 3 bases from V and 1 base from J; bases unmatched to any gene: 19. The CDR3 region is CAISDVGERQGANLGTDTQYF. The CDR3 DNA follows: TGTGCCATCAGTGACGTCGGAGAGAGACAGGGGGCGAATCTGGGCACAGATACGCAGTATTTT.

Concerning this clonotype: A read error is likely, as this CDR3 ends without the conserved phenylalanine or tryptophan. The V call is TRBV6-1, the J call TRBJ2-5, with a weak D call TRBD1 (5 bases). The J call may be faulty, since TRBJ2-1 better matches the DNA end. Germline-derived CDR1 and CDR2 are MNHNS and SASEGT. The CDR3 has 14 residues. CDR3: CASSGEDTQETQFL. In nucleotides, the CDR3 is TGTGCCAGCAGTGGAGAGGACACACAAGAGACCCAGTTCTTG.